Below, one T cell receptor (beta chain) is given with its context. Its antigen is currently unknown. These data are taken from a study of cytomegalovirus exposure and HLA in healthy donors. The PCR was carried out with 60 Vbeta primers and 13 Jbeta primers. The table came from immunoSEQ multiplex PCR; TCRdb's copy has only in-frame clones and leaves some out. The sample data list roughly 70,000 clones. General study findings and limits: HLA alleles showed associations with 15,000 to 20,000 TCR beta sequences in a later analysis, at a 0.05 false discovery rate. Versus the approximately 670-donor mean, an Asian-associated ancestry cluster reportedly showed fewer N-insertions in a later analysis.

CDR3 length: 14 residues. Germline CDR1 and CDR2: SGHTA and FQGNSA. V lost 4 bases and J 3 bases, leaving 11 bases between the germline ends. The sequence was collected from a middle-aged man in good health and CMV-seronegative. Sequenced sample: PBMCs. The rearrangement joins TRBV7-2 to TRBJ2-3; D remains ambiguous. This chain's CDR3 is CASSSASGTDTQYF. The CDR3 DNA sequence: TGTGCCAGCAGCTCGGCTAGTGGGACAGATACGCAGTATTTT.